This TCR beta chain was found in a study of T cell repertoires in ileal Crohn's disease. General observations from the study: All patients with clonality above 26.8% had endoscopic recurrence.

Sequencing used immunoSEQ multiplex PCR; TCRdb keeps in-frame clones, though not all of them. The table has 15,000 or so clones, nearly 90% seen once. Details on this clone: The antigen is undetermined.

The CDR3 runs to 16 residues. V lost 2 bases and J lost 8, with 18 bases in between. Germline-derived CDR1 and CDR2 are LNHDA and SQIVND (reference sequence). This clonotype originated in an adult with Crohn's disease. The genes are TRBV19 and TRBJ1-4, with D possibly being TRBD1 (5 bases). The sample was ileal tissue. CDR3 coding DNA: TGTGCCAGTAGTATACTTTTAAATCGGGAGGGGGAAAAACTGTTTTTT. Protein: CASSILLNREGEKLFF.